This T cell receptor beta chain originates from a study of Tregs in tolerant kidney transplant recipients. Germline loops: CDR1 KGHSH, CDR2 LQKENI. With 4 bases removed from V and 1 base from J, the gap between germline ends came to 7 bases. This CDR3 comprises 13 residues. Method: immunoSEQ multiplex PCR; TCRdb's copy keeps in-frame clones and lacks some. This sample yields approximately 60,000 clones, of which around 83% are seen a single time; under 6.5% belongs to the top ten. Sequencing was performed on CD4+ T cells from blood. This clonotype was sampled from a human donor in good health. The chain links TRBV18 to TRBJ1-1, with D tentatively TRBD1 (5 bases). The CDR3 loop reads CASSRGGNTEAFF. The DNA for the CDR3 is TGTGCCAGCTCACGGGGGGGGAACACTGAAGCTTTCTTT.